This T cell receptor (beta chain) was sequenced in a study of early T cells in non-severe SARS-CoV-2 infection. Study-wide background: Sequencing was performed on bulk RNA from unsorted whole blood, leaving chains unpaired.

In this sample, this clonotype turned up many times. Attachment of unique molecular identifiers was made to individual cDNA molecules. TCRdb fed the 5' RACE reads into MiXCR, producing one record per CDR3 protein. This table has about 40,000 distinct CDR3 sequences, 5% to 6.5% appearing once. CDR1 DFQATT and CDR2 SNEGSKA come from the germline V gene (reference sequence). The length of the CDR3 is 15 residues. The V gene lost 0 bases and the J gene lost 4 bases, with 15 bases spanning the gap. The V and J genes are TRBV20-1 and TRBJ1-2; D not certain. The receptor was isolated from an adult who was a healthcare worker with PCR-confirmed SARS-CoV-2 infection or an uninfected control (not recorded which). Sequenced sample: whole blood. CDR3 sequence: CSARDVGGLAYGYTF. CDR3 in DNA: TGCAGTGCTAGAGATGTAGGAGGGTTGGCCTATGGCTACACCTTC.